These T cell receptor beta chains were read from a single sample in a study of T cell repertoires in cytomegalovirus infection. Via MiXCR, TCRdb re-called the reads, giving one row per CDR3 protein. The sample holds around 770,000 distinct CDR3 sequences, 25% to 30% seen once. No cognate antigen is known for these TCRs. The source was cultured CD8+ T cells from PBMCs, collected from culture after CMV antigen stimulation. The receptors come from a human donor in good health (CMV status not recorded). Some clones in this sample may be carry-over from other donors' samples. The conserved cysteine and the conserved F or W are not part of the CDR3 here. A D gene is named only where the DNA matches it firmly. Expanded clones are given a class, and other clones once, few, many or no size at all.

ASSATAANYGYT,-,-,TRBJ1-2,TRBV2
ASSSRLGGGANEQF,-,TRBD2,TRBJ2-1,TRBV11-2
ASSGKGQY,-,-,TRBJ2-5,TRBV2
ASSFNPAGELF,-,-,TRBJ2-2,TRBV28
ASSLASLVGGGELF,few,-,TRBJ2-2,TRBV7-2
ASSTRLAGDSNVQF,-,TRBD2,TRBJ2-1,TRBV11-2
ASSLSASPLH,many,-,TRBJ1-6,TRBV7-2
ASSILPGGSYGYT,-,TRBD1,TRBJ1-2,TRBV12-3/TRBV12-4
AGSRNTEAF,few,-,TRBJ1-1,TRBV2
ASSSSTGLGQPQH,-,-,TRBJ1-5,TRBV7-9
ASSLITPGQGNSPLH,few,TRBD1,TRBJ1-6,TRBV7-6
ATSSLFGETSNYGYT,few,-,TRBJ1-2,TRBV15
ASSYPGLVPDEQF,few,TRBD2,TRBJ2-1,TRBV6-2/TRBV6-3
SARGGRVTGELF,few,-,TRBJ2-2,TRBV20-1
ASSSKPHREKLF,many,-,TRBJ1-4,TRBV7-9
ASSDEDIHQPQH,few,-,TRBJ1-5,TRBV7-8
ASSEVPPQH,-,-,TRBJ1-5,TRBV19
AISVLAGGPGDTGELF,-,TRBD2,TRBJ2-2,TRBV10-3